This paragraph covers one TCR beta chain sequence. Its antigen is not identified. This sample is part of a study of blood T cells in healthy people across ages. A second PCR of about 7 to 12 cycles used a sample-barcoded 5' primer and a J-beta primer mix. TCRdb reprocessed the 5' RACE reads via MiXCR and lists one record per CDR3 protein. This table holds approximately 780,000 distinct CDR3 sequences, around 24% found once. Study outcomes and limitations: Both higher diversity and more naive CD4+ cells marked long-lived donors when set against aged donors. Naive and antigen-experienced cells could not be conclusively compared, given unsorted PBMCs.

The CDR3 runs to 15 residues. Deletions cut 4 bases from V and 5 bases from J, with 16 bases between. In germline, CDR1 is MDHEN, CDR2 SYDVKM. These same data were also listed under a study on T cells of mothers and their children. That source adds: RNA was extracted, and all of it went into cDNA synthesis at about 1.6 ug per 15 ul. Microchimeric T cell clones that persisted were not detected.

Sequenced: blood. The V gene is TRBV28, the J gene TRBJ2-3; perhaps D is TRBD1 or TRBD2 (5 bases each). This receptor was taken from a boy younger than 18 in good health. The CDR3 sequence: CASSYPGRTRDTQYF. In DNA, the CDR3 is TGTGCCAGCAGTTACCCGGGACGGACGAGAGATACGCAGTATTTT.